This T cell receptor (beta chain) was sequenced during a study of blood T cell repertoires in COVID-19. Study details: Specimens from acute and convalescent COVID-19 originated in the United States, Italy and Spain.

Using immunoSEQ multiplex PCR, the repertoire was profiled, and TCRdb retains in-frame clones only, with some absent. The sample records about 70,000 clones, around 86% being singletons. The sequence derives from a woman aged 60-70 years with acute or convalescent COVID-19. The sample taken for sequencing was peripheral blood.

Here the CDR3 DNA reads TGTGCCTGGAGTCCGGTCCGGGCAGGGACTTCCTACAATGAGCAGTTCTTC. Translation gives CAWSPVRAGTSYNEQFF. The chain links TRBV30 to TRBJ2-1; tentative D call: TRBD2 (6 bases). Germline-derived CDR1 and CDR2 are GTSNPN and SVGIG (reference sequence). Trimming took 2 bases from V and 1 from J, leaving 18 bases between them. The CDR3 runs to 17 residues.